These T cell receptor beta chains were read from a single sample in a study of identical twins. Each CDR3 protein gets one entry after TCRdb re-called the 5' RACE reads with MiXCR. The sample shows around 1.7 million distinct CDR3 sequences, about 32% of them seen only once. Sequenced input: cord blood. These TCRs come from a newborn girl in good health. CDR3s include the opening cysteine and the closing phenylalanine or tryptophan. The order of the fields is D gene, J gene, clone size, V gene, CDR3 protein, CDR3 DNA. The D gene is left open where the match is weak. Expanded clones get a size class; other rows say once, few or many, or leave the size out.

. TRBJ2-1 few TRBV21-1 CASTTPPGPQYNEQFF TGTGCCAGCACCACACCCCCGGGACCTCAATACAATGAGCAGTTCTTC
. TRBJ1-2 . TRBV14 CASSQRSGTYNYGYTF TGTGCCAGCAGCCAAAGGTCGGGGACTTATAACTATGGCTACACCTTC
TRBD1 TRBJ2-3 . TRBV28 CASRDTLGQGKSATQYF TGTGCCAGCAGGGATACCCTAGGACAGGGGAAATCGGCTACGCAGTATTTT
. TRBJ2-1 few TRBV10-3 CAISEPGVTYNEQFF TGTGCCATCAGTGAGCCCGGGGTTACCTACAATGAGCAGTTCTTC
TRBD1 TRBJ2-7 many TRBV5-1 CASSLSGQHYEQYF TGCGCCAGCAGCTTATCGGGACAGCACTACGAGCAGTACTTC
. TRBJ1-5 . TRBV5-1 CASSSMGYSNQPQHF TGCGCCAGCAGCTCCATGGGGTATAGCAATCAGCCCCAGCATTTT
. TRBJ2-7 few TRBV7-9 CASSLAAGTSYEQYF TGTGCCAGCAGCTTAGCCGCAGGGACTTCCTACGAGCAGTACTTC
TRBD2 TRBJ2-7 few TRBV11-2 CASTSSGKYEQYF TGTGCCAGCACCTCCAGCGGGAAGTACGAGCAGTACTTC
. TRBJ2-1 . TRBV12-3/TRBV12-4 CASSLTRRSYNEQFF TGTGCCAGCAGTCTAACAAGGAGGTCCTACAATGAGCAGTTCTTC
. TRBJ1-2 few TRBV25-1 CASSELGQGNGYTF TGTGCCAGCAGTGAATTAGGGCAGGGGAATGGCTACACCTTC
. TRBJ2-7 few TRBV7-9 CASSLRVGSYEQYF TGTGCCAGCAGCTTAAGGGTCGGTTCCTACGAGCAGTACTTC
TRBD2 TRBJ2-7 . TRBV13 CASASTSGAYEQYF TGTGCCAGCGCCTCAACTAGCGGGGCCTACGAGCAGTACTTC
. TRBJ1-6 few TRBV28 CASTPLGADTYNSPLHF TGTGCCAGCACTCCCCTAGGGGCCGACACGTATAATTCACCCCTCCACTTT
TRBD1 TRBJ2-1 few TRBV25-1 CASSEYTGVSPYNEQFF TGTGCCAGCAGTGAATATACAGGGGTCTCACCCTACAATGAGCAGTTCTTC
. TRBJ2-1 . TRBV11-1 CASSLARWGEQFF TGTGCCAGCAGCTTAGCTCGGTGGGGTGAGCAGTTCTTC
. TRBJ2-3 . TRBV20-1 CSALPRGPGDTQYF TGCAGTGCTCTCCCCCGGGGGCCGGGAGATACGCAGTATTTT
. TRBJ2-3 many TRBV19 CASSIRTDTQYF TGTGCCAGCAGCATACGCACAGATACGCAGTATTTT
. TRBJ2-3 . TRBV5-1 CASSFGRGGGDTQYF TGCGCCAGCAGCTTCGGCAGGGGGGGTGGGGATACGCAGTATTTT
. TRBJ2-7 few TRBV12-3/TRBV12-4 CASSLMFSYNEQYF TGTGCCAGCAGTTTGATGTTCTCCTACAATGAGCAGTACTTC
. TRBJ2-2 . TRBV29-1 CSVEDGRANTGELFF TGCAGCGTTGAAGATGGCAGGGCGAACACCGGGGAGCTGTTTTTT
. TRBJ2-1 . TRBV2 CASNYLAYNEQFF TGTGCCAGCAACTACCTAGCCTACAATGAGCAGTTCTTC
TRBD1 TRBJ2-1 . TRBV5-1 CASSRQGEFPFSYNEQFF TGCGCCAGCAGCCGTCAGGGGGAGTTCCCCTTCTCCTACAATGAGCAGTTCTTC
. TRBJ1-5 . TRBV2 CASSEGQQYSNQPQHF TGTGCCAGCAGTGAAGGACAGCAGTATAGCAATCAGCCCCAGCATTTT
TRBD2 TRBJ2-5 . TRBV27 CASSLSVLAGLQETQYF TGTGCCAGCAGTTTATCGGTACTAGCGGGACTTCAAGAGACCCAGTACTTC
. TRBJ1-5 . TRBV18 CASSPGREYDQPQHF TGTGCCAGCTCACCAGGACGGGAGTATGATCAGCCCCAGCATTTT
TRBD2 TRBJ2-4 few TRBV28 CASSFGTSGRVREYF TGTGCCAGCAGTTTTGGGACTAGCGGGAGGGTACGGGAGTACTTC
TRBD1 TRBJ2-6 . TRBV12-3/TRBV12-4 CASSSGGSGANALTF TGTGCCAGCAGTTCAGGGGGCTCTGGGGCCAACGCCCTGACTTTC
TRBD2 TRBJ2-2 . TRBV3-1 CASSQWGLAGGSTGELFF TGTGCCAGCAGCCAATGGGGACTAGCGGGAGGAAGCACCGGGGAGCTGTTTTTT
. TRBJ2-4 . TRBV6-4 CASSFGPNSKIQYF TGTGCCAGCAGTTTCGGCCCGAATTCTAAGATTCAGTACTTC
. TRBJ1-1 . TRBV5-1 CASSLRPMNTETFF TGCGCCAGCAGCTTGCGTCCGATGAACACTGAAACTTTCTTT
. TRBJ1-6 few TRBV20-1 CSASRPTRPTSNSPLHF TGCAGTGCTAGTCGTCCGACAAGGCCTACTTCTAATTCACCCCTCCACTTT
TRBD1 TRBJ1-2 few TRBV4-1 CASSQDRDRGYGYTF TGCGCCAGCAGCCAAGACCGGGACAGAGGCTATGGCTACACCTTC
TRBD2 TRBJ2-3 . TRBV5-4 CASSSDSGGWTDTQYF TGTGCCAGCAGCTCCGATAGCGGGGGGTGGACAGATACGCAGTATTTT
TRBD1 TRBJ1-1 . TRBV28 CASSSRTGINTEAFF TGTGCCAGCAGTTCGAGGACAGGGATAAACACTGAAGCTTTCTTT
TRBD2 TRBJ2-1 . TRBV7-2 CASSTPGTSSHNEQFF TGTGCCAGCAGCACCCCCGGGACTAGCAGCCACAATGAGCAGTTCTTC
. TRBJ1-2 . TRBV6-6 CASSYTNWGRRYGYTF TGTGCCAGCAGTTATACTAATTGGGGGCGCCGGTATGGCTACACCTTC
. TRBJ2-5 . TRBV5-1 CASSFTLLQETQYF TGCGCCAGCAGCTTTACACTCCTACAAGAGACCCAGTACTTC
. TRBJ2-1 . TRBV2 CASSSTGTPIRNERFF TGTGCCAGCAGTTCCACCGGGACTCCCATTCGCAATGAGCGGTTCTTC
. TRBJ1-5 . TRBV20-1 CSATVGAYSNQPQHF TGCAGTGCTACGGTAGGGGCCTATAGCAATCAGCCCCAGCATTTT
. TRBJ1-1 . TRBV21-1 CASIPLSFF TGTGCCAGCATCCCGCTATCTTTCTTT